A single sample gave rise to the 3 T cell receptor beta chains below, sequenced in a study of blood T cell repertoires in COVID-19. Generated by immunoSEQ multiplex PCR, the TCRdb table keeps only in-frame clones and is missing some. This sample carries 100,000 to 150,000 clones, 84% of them seen once, and the ten largest clones take about 1.3%. Input material: peripheral blood. The source is a man aged 60 to 75 with acute or convalescent COVID-19.

This clone has more than one count but fewer than ten. The chain joins TRBV5-1 to TRBJ1-1; the D gene is possibly TRBD1 (5 bases). V lost 0 bases, J lost 4 bases, and 7 bases lay in between. The CDR3 contains 13 residues. Germline V gives CDR1 SGHRS, CDR2 YFSETQ. CDR3 coding DNA: TGCGCCAGCAGCTTGGACGGGGGCACTGAAGCTTTCTTT. It codes for CASSLDGGTEAFF.

About this clone itself: Other DNA sequences in the sample encode the same CDR3. V usage is TRBV5-1 and J usage is TRBJ2-1; D gene uncertain. Germline assignment: CDR1 SGHRS and CDR2 YFSETQ. The CDR3 covers 15 residues. Trimming left V 0 bases short and J 0 bases short, with 7 bases between. The CDR3 DNA sequence: TGCGCCAGCAGCTTGGGGTGGAGCTCCTACAATGAGCAGTTCTTC. Protein sequence: CASSLGWSSYNEQFF.

The chain uses TRBV6-5 and TRBJ2-5; 8 positions agree with TRBD2. The CDR3 totals 14 residues. Germline values: CDR1 MNHEY, CDR2 SVGAGI. With 6 bases clipped from V and 5 bases from J, the junction kept 8 bases outside the gene matches. Here the CDR3 reads CASRESGGLETQYF. The CDR3 DNA reads as TGTGCCAGCAGGGAGAGCGGGGGACTCGAGACCCAGTACTTC.